These T cell receptor beta chains were read from a single sample in a study of memory CD4+ T cells and cytomegalovirus serostatus. The data were produced by immunoSEQ multiplex PCR, yet TCRdb's version contains in-frame clones alone and is incomplete. Found here are some 44,000 clones, around four fifths of them singletons; the top ten hold roughly 0.6%. The sequenced sample was memory CD4+ T cells from blood. Source of these receptors: an adult in good health and CMV-seronegative. Each CDR3 is given with its conserved first and last residue. Fields, in order: V gene, D gene, J gene, clone size, CDR3 protein, CDR3 DNA. D genes are given only for firm matches. Clone size appears in some rows only: once, few, many, or a class for an expanded clone.

V: TRBV4-2; D: TRBD1; J: TRBJ1-3; size: .; CDR3: CASSLIWGQAGNTIYF; DNA: TGTGCCAGCAGCCTCATATGGGGACAGGCCGGAAACACCATATATTTT
V: TRBV21-1; D: .; J: TRBJ1-6; size: .; CDR3: CASSKTRGTRVPYNSPLHF; DNA: TGTGCCAGCAGCAAAACCCGGGGAACGAGGGTCCCGTATAATTCACCCCTCCACTTT
V: TRBV28; D: .; J: TRBJ2-7; size: .; CDR3: CASSLGLYEQYF; DNA: TGTGCCAGCAGTTTGGGGCTCTACGAGCAGTACTTC
V: TRBV10-3; D: .; J: TRBJ1-2; size: .; CDR3: CAISDQGRGYGYTF; DNA: TGTGCCATCAGTGATCAGGGAAGAGGCTATGGCTACACCTTC
V: TRBV19; D: .; J: TRBJ2-5; size: once; CDR3: CATRGGGGSETQYF; DNA: TGTGCCACCCGAGGTGGGGGGGGCTCCGAGACCCAGTACTTC
V: TRBV11-2; D: .; J: TRBJ1-1; size: many; CDR3: CASSLFDREAFF; DNA: TGTGCCAGCAGCTTATTCGACAGGGAAGCTTTCTTT
V: TRBV19; D: .; J: TRBJ1-4; size: once; CDR3: CASSIVRATNEKLFF; DNA: TGTGCCAGTAGTATAGTAAGAGCAACTAATGAAAAACTGTTTTTT
V: TRBV9; D: TRBD1; J: TRBJ2-7; size: .; CDR3: CASSTSGRQGPYEQYF; DNA: TGTGCCAGCAGCACGTCAGGGAGACAGGGGCCCTACGAGCAGTACTTC
V: TRBV2; D: .; J: TRBJ2-3; size: .; CDR3: CASSERAATDTQYF; DNA: TGTGCCAGCAGTGAAAGGGCAGCCACAGATACGCAGTATTTT
V: TRBV7-2; D: TRBD2; J: TRBJ2-5; size: .; CDR3: CASSSLPGLAGVETQYF; DNA: TGTGCCAGCAGCTCCCTCCCCGGGCTAGCGGGGGTTGAGACCCAGTACTTC
V: TRBV14; D: .; J: TRBJ1-1; size: .; CDR3: CASSYDWGTEAFF; DNA: TGTGCCAGCAGCTATGACTGGGGCACTGAAGCTTTCTTT
V: TRBV28; D: .; J: TRBJ2-3; size: few; CDR3: CASSPQVGGTDTQYF; DNA: TGTGCCAGCAGTCCTCAGGTGGGCGGCACAGATACGCAGTATTTT
V: TRBV4-2; D: .; J: TRBJ1-5; size: .; CDR3: CASSPSRGNQPQHF; DNA: TGTGCCAGCAGCCCCAGTCGGGGCAATCAGCCCCAGCATTTT
V: TRBV5-8; D: TRBD1; J: TRBJ2-7; size: .; CDR3: CASSPMGQGYDEQYF; DNA: TGTGCCAGCAGCCCCATGGGACAGGGGTACGACGAGCAGTACTTC
V: TRBV4-2; D: TRBD1; J: TRBJ1-3; size: .; CDR3: CASSQDATGASGNTIYF; DNA: TGTGCCAGCAGCCAAGACGCGACAGGGGCCTCTGGAAACACCATATATTTT
V: TRBV9; D: TRBD2; J: TRBJ2-7; size: .; CDR3: CASSVESSGARGQYF; DNA: TGTGCCAGCAGCGTAGAAAGTAGCGGGGCCCGGGGGCAGTACTTC
V: TRBV7-2; D: .; J: TRBJ2-7; size: .; CDR3: CASSLLDPHEQYF; DNA: TGTGCCAGCAGCTTACTCGACCCCCACGAGCAGTACTTC
V: TRBV10-3; D: .; J: TRBJ2-3; size: .; CDR3: CAISETADTQYF; DNA: TGTGCCATCAGTGAGACAGCAGATACGCAGTATTTT
V: TRBV6-1; D: .; J: TRBJ2-5; size: once; CDR3: CASSEAGRGITQYF; DNA: TGTGCCAGCAGTGAAGCGGGTAGGGGGATAACCCAGTACTTC
V: TRBV2; D: .; J: TRBJ2-5; size: .; CDR3: CASSTGTKETQYF; DNA: TGTGCCAGCAGCACCGGGACGAAGGAGACCCAGTACTTC
V: TRBV4-3; D: .; J: TRBJ2-5; size: .; CDR3: CASSQDTSMETQYF; DNA: TGCGCCAGCAGCCAGGACACTAGCATGGAGACCCAGTACTTC
V: TRBV7-8; D: .; J: TRBJ2-5; size: .; CDR3: CASSLKETQYF; DNA: TGTGCCAGCAGTTTAAAAGAGACCCAGTACTTC
V: TRBV7-3; D: TRBD1; J: TRBJ2-1; size: .; CDR3: CASSNQDRAEQFF; DNA: TGTGCCAGCAGCAACCAAGACAGGGCTGAGCAGTTCTTC
V: TRBV5-4; D: .; J: TRBJ1-5; size: .; CDR3: CASSTLDSNQPQHF; DNA: TGTGCCAGCAGCACTTTAGATAGCAATCAGCCCCAGCATTTT
V: TRBV5-1; D: .; J: TRBJ1-3; size: .; CDR3: CASSNFGRSGNTIYF; DNA: TGCGCCAGCAGCAACTTTGGACGCTCTGGAAACACCATATATTTT
V: TRBV19; D: .; J: TRBJ1-2; size: .; CDR3: CASMDSPGSGGYTF; DNA: TGTGCCAGTATGGACAGCCCCGGGAGTGGTGGCTACACCTTC
V: TRBV5-1; D: .; J: TRBJ1-1; size: .; CDR3: CASSYDVGAAEAFF; DNA: TGCGCCAGCAGCTATGATGTGGGGGCGGCTGAAGCTTTCTTT
V: TRBV27; D: .; J: TRBJ1-2; size: .; CDR3: CASSPFVGENYGYTF; DNA: TGTGCCAGCAGTCCGTTCGTCGGGGAAAACTATGGCTACACCTTC
V: TRBV7-8; D: .; J: TRBJ1-2; size: few; CDR3: CASSPLGNYGYTF; DNA: TGTGCCAGCAGCCCCCTGGGCAACTATGGCTACACCTTC
V: TRBV2; D: .; J: TRBJ1-4; size: .; CDR3: CASSFDPPATNEKLFF; DNA: TGTGCCAGCAGTTTCGATCCACCAGCAACTAATGAAAAACTGTTTTTT
V: TRBV18; D: .; J: TRBJ1-5; size: .; CDR3: CASSRELNQPQHF; DNA: TGTGCCAGCTCACGAGAACTCAATCAGCCCCAGCATTTT
V: TRBV5-4; D: TRBD2; J: TRBJ2-3; size: .; CDR3: CASSPPGLAADTQYF; DNA: TGTGCCAGCAGCCCCCCGGGACTAGCTGCAGATACGCAGTATTTT
V: TRBV7-2; D: .; J: TRBJ1-1; size: .; CDR3: CASSPRFLDTEAFF; DNA: TGTGCCAGCAGCCCCAGGTTTTTGGACACTGAAGCTTTCTTT
V: TRBV9; D: .; J: TRBJ2-3; size: once; CDR3: CASSLGLDVDTQYF; DNA: TGTGCCAGCAGCTTGGGACTTGATGTCGATACGCAGTATTTT
V: TRBV27; D: .; J: TRBJ1-2; size: once; CDR3: CASSLNRMALGGYTF; DNA: TGTGCCAGCAGTTTAAACAGGATGGCGTTGGGTGGCTACACCTTC
V: TRBV30; D: TRBD1; J: TRBJ1-1; size: .; CDR3: CAWSGRGPFSAFF; DNA: TGTGCCTGGAGTGGCAGGGGGCCCTTCTCGGCTTTCTTT
V: TRBV2; D: .; J: TRBJ1-1; size: few; CDR3: CASTADSTEAFF; DNA: TGTGCCAGCACCGCGGACAGTACTGAAGCTTTCTTT
V: TRBV30; D: .; J: TRBJ1-2; size: .; CDR3: CAWSISRTAVDGYTF; DNA: TGTGCCTGGAGTATCTCTCGGACCGCGGTGGATGGCTACACCTTC
V: TRBV9; D: .; J: TRBJ1-6; size: .; CDR3: CASSESLPGSQGYNSPLHF; DNA: TGTGCCAGCAGCGAATCCCTCCCAGGTTCCCAGGGCTATAATTCACCCCTCCACTTT
V: TRBV7-2; D: .; J: TRBJ2-5; size: .; CDR3: CASSLGDSRETQYF; DNA: TGTGCCAGCAGCTTAGGCGACTCGCGAGAGACCCAGTACTTC
V: TRBV18; D: .; J: TRBJ1-1; size: .; CDR3: CASSPPVTGLGTEAFF; DNA: TGTGCCAGCTCACCACCGGTCACGGGGCTTGGCACTGAAGCTTTCTTT
V: TRBV20-1; D: .; J: TRBJ2-3; size: few; CDR3: CSSKGGTQYF; DNA: TGCAGTTCCAAGGGTGGTACGCAGTATTTT